This T cell receptor (beta chain) was sequenced in a study of molecular identifiers for immune sequencing clone quantification. Turning to the study itself: Replicate experiments took RNA from about 21,000 or 97,000 naive CD8 cells, divided it five ways and sequenced four. Study-level points and caveats: Identical barcode-sharing TCR molecules could lead to underestimated sizes for highly expanded clones.

Both previously described methods and listed TCR primers were employed to make bulk TCR libraries. Using its own MiXCR run on the PCR reads, TCRdb lists one record per CDR3 protein. The sample contains approximately 550,000 distinct CDR3 sequences, around 23% of which appear only once. V lost 6 bases and J lost 6, with 18 bases in between. The CDR3 has 15 amino acids. As for this clonotype: Its cognate antigen is unknown.

Naive CD8 T cells were sorted as CD8+CD4-CCR7+CD45RA+. The rearrangement links TRBV23-1 to TRBJ2-1, with D possibly TRBD1 on 5 matching bases. TRBV23-1 is flagged as an ORF with uncertain function. This TCR was recovered from a human donor in good health. Some libraries in this study had Jurkat cell RNA spiked in. The sequencing input was naive CD8+ T cells from blood, with Jurkat cell RNA spiked in. Subset of the sample: FACS-sorted CD8+CD4-CCR7+CD45RA+ naive T cells. CDR3 coding DNA: TGCGCCAGCAGCCAAGTCCTTCAGGGTAGCAATGAGCAGTTCTTC. Its translation is CASSQVLQGSNEQFF.